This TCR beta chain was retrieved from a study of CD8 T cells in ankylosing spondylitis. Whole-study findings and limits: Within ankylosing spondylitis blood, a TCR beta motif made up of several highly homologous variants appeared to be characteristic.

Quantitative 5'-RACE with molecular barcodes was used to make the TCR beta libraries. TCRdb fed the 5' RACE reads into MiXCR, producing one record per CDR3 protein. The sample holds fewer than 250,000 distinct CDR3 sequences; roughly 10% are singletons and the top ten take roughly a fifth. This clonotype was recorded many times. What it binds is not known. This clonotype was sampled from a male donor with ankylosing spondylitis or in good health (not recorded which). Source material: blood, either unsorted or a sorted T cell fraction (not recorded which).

In nucleotides, the CDR3 is TGTGCCAGCAGCTCAACTACCCAGTACTTC. It codes for CASSSTTQYF. The V call is TRBV7-2, the J call TRBJ2-5, with D unclear. CDR1 is SGHTA, CDR2 FQGNSA, per germline. V was shortened by 4 bases and J by 8 bases, with 5 bases between the two germline ends. The CDR3 is made up of 10 amino acids.